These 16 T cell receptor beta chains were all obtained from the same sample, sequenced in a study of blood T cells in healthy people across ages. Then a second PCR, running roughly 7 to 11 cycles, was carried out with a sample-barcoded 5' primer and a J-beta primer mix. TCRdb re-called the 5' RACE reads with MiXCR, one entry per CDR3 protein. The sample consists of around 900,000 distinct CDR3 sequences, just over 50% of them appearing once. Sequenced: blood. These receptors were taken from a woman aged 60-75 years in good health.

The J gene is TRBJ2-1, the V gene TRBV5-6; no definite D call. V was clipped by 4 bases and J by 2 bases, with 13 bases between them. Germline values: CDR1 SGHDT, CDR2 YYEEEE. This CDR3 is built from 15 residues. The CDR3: CASSLGWAPYNEQFF. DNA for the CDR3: TGTGCCAGCAGCCTGGGTTGGGCCCCCTACAATGAGCAGTTCTTC.

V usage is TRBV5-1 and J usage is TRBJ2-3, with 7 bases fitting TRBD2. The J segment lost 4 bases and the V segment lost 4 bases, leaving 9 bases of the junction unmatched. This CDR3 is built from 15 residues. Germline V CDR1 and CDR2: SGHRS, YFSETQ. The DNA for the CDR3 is TGCGCCAGCAGCCCCCAGCGAGCGGGGTCAGATACGCAGTATTTT. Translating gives CASSPQRAGSDTQYF.

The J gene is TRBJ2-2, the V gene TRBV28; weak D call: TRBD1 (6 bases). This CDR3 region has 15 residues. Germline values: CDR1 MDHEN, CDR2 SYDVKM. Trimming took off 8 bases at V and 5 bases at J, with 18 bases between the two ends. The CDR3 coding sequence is TGTGCCAGCCGCTACAACAGGGTGGGGACCGGGGAGCTGTTTTTT. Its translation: CASRYNRVGTGELFF.

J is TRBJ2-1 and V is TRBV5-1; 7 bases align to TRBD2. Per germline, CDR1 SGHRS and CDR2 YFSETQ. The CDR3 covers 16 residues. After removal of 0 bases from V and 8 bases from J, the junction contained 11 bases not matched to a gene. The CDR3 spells CASSLVLAGLGHEQFF. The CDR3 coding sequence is TGCGCCAGCAGCTTGGTATTAGCAGGACTAGGACATGAGCAGTTCTTC.

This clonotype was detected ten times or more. DNA for the CDR3: TGTGCCATCAGCCGACAGTCTAGCACAGATACGCAGTATTTT. It translates to CAISRQSSTDTQYF. V is TRBV10-3 and J is TRBJ2-3; TRBD1 is a possible D gene (5 bases). Germline CDR1 and CDR2: ENHRY and SYGVKD. The ends were cut back, 6 bases at V and 0 bases at J, with 10 bases in the middle. CDR3 length: 14 amino acids.

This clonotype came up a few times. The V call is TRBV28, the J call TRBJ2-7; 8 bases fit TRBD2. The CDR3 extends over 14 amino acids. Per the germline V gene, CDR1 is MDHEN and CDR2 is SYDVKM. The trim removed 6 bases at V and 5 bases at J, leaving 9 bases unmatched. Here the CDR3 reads CASRRLARLDEQYF. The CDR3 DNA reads TGTGCCAGCAGGAGACTAGCGCGGTTGGACGAGCAGTACTTC.

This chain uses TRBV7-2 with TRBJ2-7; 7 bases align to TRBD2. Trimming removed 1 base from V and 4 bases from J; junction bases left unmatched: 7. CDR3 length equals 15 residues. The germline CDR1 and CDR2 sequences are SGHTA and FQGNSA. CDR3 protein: CASSLVVLALYEQYF. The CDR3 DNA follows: TGTGCCAGCAGCTTAGTTGTACTAGCGCTTTACGAGCAGTACTTC.

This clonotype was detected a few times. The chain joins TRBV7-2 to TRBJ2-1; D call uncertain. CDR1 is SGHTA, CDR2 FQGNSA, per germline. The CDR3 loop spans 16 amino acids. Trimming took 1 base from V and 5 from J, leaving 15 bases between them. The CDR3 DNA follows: TGTGCCAGCAGCTTAGGCAGTCAGAACATTAACAATGAGCAGTTCTTC. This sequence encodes CASSLGSQNINNEQFF.

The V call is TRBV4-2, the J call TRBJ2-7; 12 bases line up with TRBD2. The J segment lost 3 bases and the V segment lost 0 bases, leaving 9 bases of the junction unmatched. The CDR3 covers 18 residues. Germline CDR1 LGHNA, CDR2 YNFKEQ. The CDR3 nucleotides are TGTGCCAGCAGCCAAGAGACGCTAGCGGGAGGGGGCGGCTACGAGCAGTACTTC. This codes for CASSQETLAGGGGYEQYF.

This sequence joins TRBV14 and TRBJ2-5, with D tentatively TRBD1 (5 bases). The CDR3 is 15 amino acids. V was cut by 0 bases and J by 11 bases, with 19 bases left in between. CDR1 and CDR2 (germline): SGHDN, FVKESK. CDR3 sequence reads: CASSQDFGAWNEQYF. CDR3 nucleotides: TGTGCCAGCAGCCAAGATTTTGGGGCCTGGAATGAGCAGTACTTC.

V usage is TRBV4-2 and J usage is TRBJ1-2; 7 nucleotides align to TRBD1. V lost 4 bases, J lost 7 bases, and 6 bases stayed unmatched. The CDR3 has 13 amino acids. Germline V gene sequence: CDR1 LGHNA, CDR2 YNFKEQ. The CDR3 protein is CASSLDREAGYTF. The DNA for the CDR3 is TGTGCCAGCAGCCTCGACAGGGAAGCTGGCTACACCTTC.

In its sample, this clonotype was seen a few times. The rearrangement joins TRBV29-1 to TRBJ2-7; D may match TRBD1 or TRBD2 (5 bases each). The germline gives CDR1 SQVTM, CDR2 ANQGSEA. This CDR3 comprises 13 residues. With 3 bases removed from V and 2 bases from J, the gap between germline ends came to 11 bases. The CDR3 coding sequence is TGCAGCGTTGAGCACGGGGACCCCTACGAGCAGTACTTC. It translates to CSVEHGDPYEQYF.

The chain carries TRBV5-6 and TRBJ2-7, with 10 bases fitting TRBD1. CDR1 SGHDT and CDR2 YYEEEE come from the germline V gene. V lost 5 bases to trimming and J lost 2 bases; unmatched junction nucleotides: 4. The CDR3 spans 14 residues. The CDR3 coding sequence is TGTGCCAGCAGGACCGGGACAGGGGCCTACGAGCAGTACTTC. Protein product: CASRTGTGAYEQYF.

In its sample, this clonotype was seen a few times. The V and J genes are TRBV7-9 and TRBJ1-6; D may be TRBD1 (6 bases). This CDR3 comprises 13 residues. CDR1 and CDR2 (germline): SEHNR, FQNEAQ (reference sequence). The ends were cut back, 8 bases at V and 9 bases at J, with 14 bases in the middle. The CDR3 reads CASGTGTGSPLHF. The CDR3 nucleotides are TGTGCCAGCGGCACAGGGACCGGTTCACCCCTCCACTTT.

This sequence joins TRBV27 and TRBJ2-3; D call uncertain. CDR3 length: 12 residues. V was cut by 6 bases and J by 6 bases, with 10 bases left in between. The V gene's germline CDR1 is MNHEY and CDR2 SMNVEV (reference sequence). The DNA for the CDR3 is TGTGCCAGCAGAGAACGTTGGGATACGCAGTATTTT. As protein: CASRERWDTQYF.

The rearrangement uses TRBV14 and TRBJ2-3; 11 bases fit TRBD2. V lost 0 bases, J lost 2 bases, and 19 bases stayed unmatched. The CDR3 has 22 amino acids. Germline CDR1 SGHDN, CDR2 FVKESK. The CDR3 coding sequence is TGTGCCAGCAGCCAAGATCCGGGGGGACTAGCGGATTTTTGGTTTCCCACAGATACGCAGTATTTT. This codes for CASSQDPGGLADFWFPTDTQYF.